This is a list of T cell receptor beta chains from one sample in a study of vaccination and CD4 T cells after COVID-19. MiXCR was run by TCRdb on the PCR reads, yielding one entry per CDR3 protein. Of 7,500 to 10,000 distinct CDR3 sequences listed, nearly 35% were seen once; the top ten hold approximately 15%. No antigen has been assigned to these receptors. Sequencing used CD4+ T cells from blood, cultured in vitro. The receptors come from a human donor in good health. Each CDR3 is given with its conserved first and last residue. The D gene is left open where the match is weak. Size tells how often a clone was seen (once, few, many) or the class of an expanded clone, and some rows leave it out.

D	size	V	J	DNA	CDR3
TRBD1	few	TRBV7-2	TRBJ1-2	TGTGCTAAAGGACAGGGATCCTATGGCTACACCTTC	CAKGQGSYGYTF
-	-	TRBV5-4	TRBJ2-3	TGTGCCAGCAGCCTCCCTCGTGATACGCAGTATTTT	CASSLPRDTQYF
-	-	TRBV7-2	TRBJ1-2	TGTGCCAGCAGCTTAGACAGGGCCCTGGGCTACACCTTC	CASSLDRALGYTF
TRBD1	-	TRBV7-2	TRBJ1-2	TGTGCCAGCAGCTTAGGGTGGACAGGGGGCGACTATGGCTACACCTTC	CASSLGWTGGDYGYTF
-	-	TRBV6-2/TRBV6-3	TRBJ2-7	TGTGCCAGCCAACGGGGAAGCTCCTACGAGCAGTACTTC	CASQRGSSYEQYF
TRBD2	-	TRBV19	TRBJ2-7	TGTGCCAGTAGTATAGTGGGGACTAGCAGCGTCGAGCAGTACTTC	CASSIVGTSSVEQYF
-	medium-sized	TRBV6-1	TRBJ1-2	TGTGCCAGCAGGGACAGTATTTCTGATTATGGCTACACCTTC	CASRDSISDYGYTF
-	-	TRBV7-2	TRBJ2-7	TGTGCCAGCAGCTTACAGGGGCGATACCTCTACGAGCAGTACTTC	CASSLQGRYLYEQYF
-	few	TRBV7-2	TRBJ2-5	TGTGCCAGCAGCTTTTTACAGGCCCCCAGGGAGACCCAGTACTTC	CASSFLQAPRETQYF
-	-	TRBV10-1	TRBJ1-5	TGCGCCAGCATTGGGGGGAGGAATCAGCCCCAGCATTTT	CASIGGRNQPQHF
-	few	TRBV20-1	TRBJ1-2	TGCAGTGCTTGGGGGGGGGAAACCAGCTATGGCTACACCTTC	CSAWGGETSYGYTF
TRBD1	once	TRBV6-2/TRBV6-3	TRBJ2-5	TGTGCCAGCAGTTACTCCACTACAGGGGTACAAGAGACCCAGTACTTC	CASSYSTTGVQETQYF
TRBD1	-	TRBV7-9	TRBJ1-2	TGTGCCAGCAGCTTAGCGGGACAGGGTGCTGGCTACACCTTC	CASSLAGQGAGYTF